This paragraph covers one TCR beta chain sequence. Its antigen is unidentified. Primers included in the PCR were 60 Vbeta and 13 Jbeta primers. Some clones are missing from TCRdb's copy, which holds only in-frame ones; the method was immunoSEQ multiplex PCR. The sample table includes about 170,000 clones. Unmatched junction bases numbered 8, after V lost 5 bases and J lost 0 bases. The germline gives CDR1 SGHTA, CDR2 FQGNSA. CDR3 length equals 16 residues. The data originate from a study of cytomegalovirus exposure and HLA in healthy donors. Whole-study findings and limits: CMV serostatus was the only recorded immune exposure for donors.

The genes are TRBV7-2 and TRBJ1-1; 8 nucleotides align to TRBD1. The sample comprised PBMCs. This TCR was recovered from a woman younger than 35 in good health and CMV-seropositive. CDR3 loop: CASSLRGLRLNTEAFF. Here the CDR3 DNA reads TGTGCCAGCAGCCTCAGGGGGCTCAGACTGAACACTGAAGCTTTCTTT.